A single sample gave rise to the 17 T cell receptor beta chains below, sequenced in a study of response to subunit inactivated influenza vaccine. TCRdb reanalysed the RT-PCR reads using MiXCR and keeps one entry per CDR3 protein. The sample includes 280,000 or so distinct CDR3 sequences, 20% to 25% seen only once; the top ten take roughly a tenth. The specimen was PBMCs from blood, collected approximately 22 months after vaccination. The source is a man between 50 and 69 years old who received an inactivated influenza vaccine.

Worth noting for this clonotype: This clone may be a read error of a much larger clone one base away. The chain is built from TRBV12-3 or TRBV12-4 and TRBJ1-6, with D tentatively TRBD1 (6 bases). This CDR3 is 14 amino acids long. The chain's CDR3 is CASSQMGGNSALHF. The CDR3 DNA follows: TGTGCCAGCAGTCAGATGGGGGGCAATTCAGCCCTCCACTTT.

CDR3 sequence: CASSQEGGGTDTQYF. Written as DNA, the CDR3 is TGCGCCAGCAGCCAAGAGGGGGGGGGCACAGATACGCAGTATTTT. The chain carries TRBV4-3 and TRBJ2-3, with 7 positions matching TRBD2. The CDR3 sequence is 15 residues long. V shed 0 bases and J 1 base; nucleotides not matched to a gene: 1. The germline V gene has CDR1 LGHNA and CDR2 YSLEER.

This clonotype came up a few times. The chain uses TRBV6-1 and TRBJ1-6; the D is unclear. This CDR3 is 11 amino acids long. V was clipped by 4 bases and J by 10 bases, with 5 bases between them. Per the germline V gene, CDR1 is MNHNS and CDR2 is SASEGT. DNA for the CDR3: TGTGCCAGCAGTGTAGGGTCACCCCTCCACTTT. It yields the protein CASSVGSPLHF.

This clonotype was found a few times. The chain uses TRBV7-8 and TRBJ2-5, with no clear D. CDR3 size: 13 residues. V was shortened by 8 bases and J by 1 base, with 11 bases between the two germline ends. Germline V gene sequence: CDR1 SGHVS, CDR2 FQNEAQ. DNA of the CDR3: TGTGCCAGCCAGCCGGACGTCCAAGAGACCCAGTACTTC. Amino acid sequence: CASQPDVQETQYF.

This chain uses TRBV29-1 with TRBJ2-3; maybe TRBD1 (6 bases). CDR3 length equals 13 residues. Germline assignment: CDR1 SQVTM and CDR2 ANQGSEA. Trimming shortened V by 8 bases and J by 2 bases, and 14 bases separated the two germline ends. CDR3 DNA sequence: TGCAGCTCCTCAGGGGACGCCACAGATACGCAGTATTTT. This encodes CSSSGDATDTQYF.

This clonotype was seen a few times. The chain uses TRBV6-5 and TRBJ1-1; D possibly corresponds to TRBD1 (6 bases). The V and J ends lost 4 bases and 1 base respectively, with 13 bases between them. The CDR3 extends over 15 amino acids. Germline CDR1 is MNHEY and CDR2 is SVGAGI. The CDR3 region is CASSSPETGNTEAFF. The CDR3 DNA follows: TGTGCCAGCAGTTCTCCCGAGACAGGGAACACTGAAGCTTTCTTT.

The chain uses TRBV19 and TRBJ2-1, with TRBD1 matching over 7 bases. V shed 4 bases, J shed 6 bases, and the junction held 12 bases outside the gene matches. The germline CDR1 and CDR2 sequences are LNHDA and SQIVND (reference sequence). There are 16 residues in the CDR3. Here the CDR3 reads CASSTYRDRWGNEQFF. The CDR3 region has the DNA TGTGCCAGTAGTACCTACCGGGACAGATGGGGCAATGAGCAGTTCTTC.

This clonotype has only a few counts. The rearrangement uses TRBV14 and TRBJ1-3; possible D gene TRBD1, 5 bases. CDR3 size: 17 residues. V was pared by 3 bases and J by 0 bases, with 15 bases between. The germline V gene has CDR1 SGHDN and CDR2 FVKESK. CDR3 in amino acids: CASSQVTVTHSGNTIYF. For the CDR3, the DNA is TGTGCCAGCAGCCAGGTGACAGTCACCCACTCTGGAAACACCATATATTTT.

In the case of this clonotype: One end of the junction does not line up with germline, which may come from a read error. The chain carries TRBV7-9 and TRBJ2-5, with 7 bases lining up with TRBD2. Germline lookup yields CDR1 SEHNR and CDR2 FQNEAQ (reference sequence). The length of the CDR3 is 16 residues. The CDR3 DNA sequence: TGTGCCAGCAGCTTAGGCGGTCTAGCGGCATGGGAGACCCAGTACTTT. It yields the protein CASSLGGLAAWETQYF.

V gene TRBV7-6 combines with J gene TRBJ1-2; maybe TRBD1 (5 bases). V was pared by 4 bases and J by 7 bases, with 10 bases between. The length of the CDR3 is 12 residues. Germline V gene sequence: CDR1 SGHVS, CDR2 FNYEAQ. The DNA of the CDR3 is TGTGCCAGCAGCTCGACAGTGGGTGGCTACACCTTC. Amino acid sequence: CASSSTVGGYTF.

This clonotype has at least ten counts. For the CDR3, the DNA is TGTGCCAGCAGCGCCGTGGTAGCGGGAATTTCGTTTACAAGAGACGAGCAGTACTTC. Translation gives CASSAVVAGISFTRDEQYF. This chain joins TRBV6-1 and TRBJ2-7; TRBD2 matches at 8 bases. Germline CDR1 MNHNS, CDR2 SASEGT. The CDR3 has 19 residues. The V segment lost 6 bases and the J segment 5 bases; nucleotides outside the gene matches: 24.

V gene TRBV5-1 combines with J gene TRBJ2-1; no definite D call. V was cut by 0 bases and J by 7 bases, with 20 bases left in between. Germline-derived CDR1 and CDR2 are SGHRS and YFSETQ. The CDR3 totals 17 residues. In nucleotides, the CDR3 is TGCGCCAGCAGCTTGGCCGGAGCCGGCGGTCCTGGGAATGAGCAGTTCTTC. This codes for CASSLAGAGGPGNEQFF.

The chain combines TRBV12-3 or TRBV12-4 with TRBJ2-3; D is possibly TRBD2 (6 bases). The V and J ends lost 5 bases and 0 bases respectively, with 12 bases between them. This CDR3 is 15 amino acids long. The CDR3 DNA sequence: TGTGCCAGCAGTCCATGGAGGGCCAGCACAGATACGCAGTATTTT. It encodes CASSPWRASTDTQYF.

The chain uses TRBV6-5 and TRBJ2-7; D perhaps matches TRBD2 (5 bases). The CDR3 runs to 14 residues. Germline values: CDR1 MNHEY, CDR2 SVGAGI. Trimming stripped 2 bases from V and 3 bases from J, with 11 bases between. CDR3 protein: CASSYRHGNYEQYF. DNA for the CDR3: TGTGCCAGCAGTTACAGGCACGGGAACTACGAGCAGTACTTC.

This sequence joins TRBV14 and TRBJ2-5, with D perhaps matching TRBD2 (5 bases). The germline V and J ends were trimmed by 2 bases and 5 bases, with 9 bases remaining between them. Germline V gene lookup returns CDR1 SGHDN and CDR2 FVKESK. This CDR3 contains 13 residues. This CDR3 reads CASSQSTGETQYF. CDR3 in DNA: TGTGCCAGCAGCCAAAGTACGGGGGAGACCCAGTACTTC.

In this sample, this clonotype turned up once. The rearrangement links TRBV12-3 or TRBV12-4 to TRBJ2-3; 10 nucleotides agree with TRBD1. This CDR3 region has 15 residues. V trimming: 2 bases; J trimming: 2 bases; junction bases outside the gene matches: 1. The CDR3 bases are TGTGCCAGCAGTTTAAGACAGGGGGCCACAGATACGCAGTATTTT. Protein: CASSLRQGATDTQYF.

This clonotype came up a few times. The CDR3: CSARDKSSYNEQFF. In DNA form, the CDR3 reads TGCAGTGCTAGGGATAAGTCTTCCTACAATGAGCAGTTCTTC. The rearrangement joins TRBV20-1 to TRBJ2-1; D gene uncertain. Germline V lookup: CDR1 DFQATT, CDR2 SNEGSKA (reference sequence). The CDR3 loop spans 14 amino acids. V lost 3 bases to trimming and J lost 1 base, with 10 bases between them.